This TCR beta chain came from a study of blood T cells in healthy people across ages. Donation came from healthy Caucasian individuals in Russia who were aged 6 to 90. For the second PCR, which ran for 7 to 11 cycles, a sample-barcoded 5' primer and a J-beta primer mix were used. The authors tagged each cDNA molecule using a template-switch adaptor with 12 random nucleotides. Each of the samples gave a minimum of 3 million paired-end reads that contained CDR3. TCRdb itself ran the 5' RACE reads through MiXCR, one entry per CDR3 protein. The sample records 650,000 to 1,000,000 distinct CDR3 sequences, 36% being singletons. With V trimmed by 9 bases and J by 5 bases, 6 bases remained unmatched. The CDR3 extends over 12 amino acids. Germline V lookup: CDR1 LNHDA, CDR2 SQIVND (reference sequence).

V and J are TRBV19 and TRBJ1-1; TRBD1 aligns across 7 bases. The material sequenced was blood. This clonotype was obtained from a man younger than 35 in good health. For the CDR3, the DNA is TGTGCCAGCAAACAGGGGACAACTGAAGCTTTCTTT. Translated, it gives CASKQGTTEAFF.